The 20 T cell receptor beta chains reported below all come from one sample, sequenced in a study of T cell responses to AZD1222 COVID-19 vaccine. Libraries were prepared by immunoSEQ multiplex PCR; TCRdb keeps only in-frame clonotypes and omits some of them. The data hold about 180,000 clones, with over 90% observed a single time. The source material was peripheral blood, sampled 28 days after the second AZD1222 dose. The source of these receptors is an adult who received the AZD1222 COVID-19 vaccine.

The chain links TRBV6-5 to TRBJ2-5; D is undetermined. V gave up 5 bases and J gave up 5 bases, with 18 bases separating them. This CDR3 has 15 residues. Germline values: CDR1 MNHEY, CDR2 SVGAGI. The CDR3 sequence is CASSRGGFPLETQYF. The CDR3 DNA reads as TGTGCCAGCAGTCGTGGTGGGTTCCCTTTGGAGACCCAGTACTTC.

The chain recombines TRBV9 with TRBJ2-2, with 11 bases matching TRBD2. Trimming at V came to 3 bases and at J to 6 bases, leaving 13 bases not matched to a gene. Per the germline V gene, CDR1 is SGDLS and CDR2 is YYNGEE. The CDR3 totals 18 residues. The CDR3 bases are TGTGCCAGCAGCGCCGACAGACTAGCGGGACCTTTTGCCGGGGAGCTGTTTTTT. Its translation is CASSADRLAGPFAGELFF.

The rearrangement links TRBV28 to TRBJ2-1; 11 nucleotides line up with TRBD2. The CDR3 sequence is 14 residues long. V lost 3 bases to trimming and J lost 6 bases; unmatched junction nucleotides: 1. In germline, CDR1 is MDHEN, CDR2 SYDVKM. The CDR3 loop reads CASSFTSGSNEQFF. In DNA, the CDR3 is TGTGCCAGCAGTTTTACTAGCGGGAGCAATGAGCAGTTCTTC.

This chain links TRBV12-3 or TRBV12-4 with TRBJ2-7, with 7 bases lining up with TRBD1. The V and J ends lost 4 bases and 3 bases, in that order; junction bases with no gene match: 0. The CDR3 spans 12 residues. This chain's CDR3 is CASSYRGYEQYF. The DNA for the CDR3 is TGTGCCAGCAGTTACAGGGGCTACGAGCAGTACTTC.

This clone turned up a few times. V gene TRBV7-8 combines with J gene TRBJ2-7; D remains unclear. The V gene lost 3 bases and the J gene lost 4 bases, with 16 bases spanning the gap. This CDR3 spans 15 amino acids. Looked up from germline, CDR1 is SGHVS and CDR2 is FQNEAQ. The CDR3 spells CASSFRRIPLYEQYF. CDR3 DNA: TGTGCCAGCAGCTTCCGACGGATTCCCCTTTACGAGCAGTACTTC. The full variable domain, its missing parts supplied by reference TRBV7-8 and TRBJ2-7, is GAGVSQSPRYKVAKRGQDVALRCDPISGHVSLFWYQQALGQGPEFLTYFQNEAQLDKSGLPSDRFFAERPEGSVSTLKIQRTQQEDSAVYLCASSFRRIPLYEQYFGPGTRLTVT.

The chain couples TRBV19 to TRBJ1-5; weak D call: TRBD1 (5 bases). Germline CDR1 and CDR2: LNHDA and SQIVND (reference sequence). Trimming cost V 2 bases and J 2 bases, with 10 bases left between them. The CDR3 has 15 residues. The CDR3 sequence is CASSILRDGNQPQHF. DNA of the CDR3: TGTGCCAGTAGTATACTGAGGGACGGCAATCAGCCCCAGCATTTT. The full variable domain, in which reference TRBV19 and TRBJ1-5 provide the parts outside the CDR3, is DGGITQSPKYLFRKEGQNVTLSCEQNLNHDAMYWYRQDPGQGLRLIYYSQIVNDFQKGDIAEGYSVSREKKESFPLTVTSAQKNPTAFYLCASSILRDGNQPQHFGDGTRLSIL.

The J gene is TRBJ2-3, the V gene TRBV6-6; TRBD1 is a possible D gene (6 bases). The germline gives CDR1 MNHNY, CDR2 SVGAGI (reference sequence). There are 13 residues in the CDR3. V dropped 6 bases and J dropped 6 bases, with 13 bases sitting between them. The CDR3 spells CASRPGAVDTQYF. The CDR3 nucleotides are TGTGCCAGCAGACCAGGGGCTGTGGATACGCAGTATTTT.

This chain joins TRBV10-3 and TRBJ2-2; 7 bases agree with TRBD1. J was trimmed by 2 bases and V by 3 bases; bases with no gene match: 18. Per the germline V gene, CDR1 is ENHRY and CDR2 is SYGVKD. There are 20 residues in the CDR3. This CDR3 is CAISEIPTGKRWPNTGELFF. CDR3 nucleotides: TGTGCCATCAGTGAAATCCCGACAGGGAAAAGGTGGCCAAACACCGGGGAGCTGTTTTTT.

This clone appeared a single time. The chain recombines TRBV28 with TRBJ1-1; TRBD1 might be the D (6 bases). This CDR3 is built from 12 residues. Germline-derived CDR1 and CDR2 are MDHEN and SYDVKM. Trimming shortened V by 5 bases and J by 7 bases, and 11 bases separated the two germline ends. CDR3 residues: CASSGIGGEAFF. The CDR3 DNA reads TGTGCCAGCAGTGGGATAGGGGGTGAAGCTTTCTTT.

V and J are TRBV3-1 (or the pseudogene TRBV3-2) and TRBJ2-1; D unresolved. The ends were cut back, 1 base at V and 8 bases at J, with 3 bases in the middle. There are 11 residues in the CDR3. Germline CDR1 is LGHDT and CDR2 is YNNKEL (reference sequence). The CDR3 sequence: CASSQGYEQFF. As DNA, the CDR3 is TGTGCCAGCAGCCAAGGGTATGAGCAGTTCTTC.

The CDR3: CASSIGQGELAKNIQYF. The CDR3 DNA reads TGTGCCAGTAGTATAGGACAGGGAGAATTGGCCAAAAACATTCAGTACTTC. The V and J genes are TRBV19 and TRBJ2-4, with TRBD1 matching 7 bases. CDR3 length: 17 residues. J lost 1 base, V lost 1 base, and 7 bases had no gene match. CDR1 LNHDA and CDR2 SQIVND come from the germline V gene (reference sequence). The full variable domain, its missing parts supplied by reference TRBV19 and TRBJ2-4, is DGGITQSPKYLFRKEGQNVTLSCEQNLNHDAMYWYRQDPGQGLRLIYYSQIVNDFQKGDIAEGYSVSREKKESFPLTVTSAQKNPTAFYLCASSIGQGELAKNIQYFGAGTRLSVL.

The chain joins TRBV7-9 to TRBJ2-3, with D unresolved. Germline CDR1 reads SEHNR; CDR2 reads FQNEAQ (reference sequence). Trimming left V 3 bases short and J 4 bases short, with 11 bases between. This CDR3 has 14 amino acids. The CDR3 loop is CASSLSAIPDTQYF. For the CDR3, the DNA is TGTGCCAGCAGCTTGTCGGCGATCCCAGATACGCAGTATTTT.

The V and J genes are TRBV7-6 and TRBJ2-1, with D possibly TRBD2 on 6 matching bases. CDR3 length: 17 amino acids. Per the germline V gene, CDR1 is SGHVS and CDR2 is FNYEAQ. The V end was cut by 1 base, the J end by 0 bases, with 13 bases between. CDR3 nucleotide sequence: TGTGCCAGCAGCTTAGTTTATCGGGGGAGCTCCTACAATGAGCAGTTCTTC. Translating it yields CASSLVYRGSSYNEQFF.

The V call is TRBV7-9, the J call TRBJ2-2; maybe TRBD1 (6 bases). The CDR3 loop spans 12 amino acids. Trimming left V 8 bases short and J 7 bases short, with 11 bases between. Germline V gives CDR1 SEHNR, CDR2 FQNEAQ (reference sequence). The CDR3 sequence: CASFGQNGELFF. The CDR3 region has the DNA TGTGCCAGCTTTGGACAGAACGGGGAGCTGTTTTTT.

This clone showed up just once. The chain is built from TRBV24-1 and TRBJ2-1; D is uncertain. V was cut by 9 bases and J by 3 bases, with 14 bases left in between. The germline gives CDR1 KGHDR, CDR2 SFDVKD. This CDR3 is 14 amino acids long. The CDR3 region has the DNA TGTGCCACCTTAATCGGGCCACACTACAATGAGCAGTTCTTC. Its protein product is CATLIGPHYNEQFF.

The chain recombines TRBV30 with TRBJ2-5, with no clear D. There are 11 residues in the CDR3. Germline-derived CDR1 and CDR2 are GTSNPN and SVGIG (reference sequence). V lost 0 bases to trimming and J lost 6 bases, with 5 bases between them. The CDR3 loop reads CAWSVMQTQYF. The DNA for the CDR3 is TGTGCCTGGAGTGTCATGCAGACCCAGTACTTC.

V is TRBV19 and J is TRBJ1-1; the match to TRBD1 covers 7 bases. This CDR3 spans 15 amino acids. V gave up 6 bases and J gave up 0 bases; unmatched junction bases: 7. The V gene's germline CDR1 is LNHDA and CDR2 SQIVND (reference sequence). CDR3 nucleotide sequence: TGTGCCAGTAGCCTACAGGGGATCATGAACACTGAAGCTTTCTTT. The encoded protein is CASSLQGIMNTEAFF.

This chain joins TRBV6-2 or TRBV6-3 and TRBJ2-7; TRBD1 agrees at 9 bases. CDR1 is MNHEY, CDR2 SVGEGT, per germline. The CDR3 is 14 residues long. V shed 5 bases and J 2 bases; nucleotides not matched to a gene: 4. The CDR3, as DNA: TGTGCCAGCAGTCCCCGGACAGGGGCCTACGAGCAGTACTTC. It translates to CASSPRTGAYEQYF.

The chain joins TRBV19 to TRBJ2-6; 7 nucleotides align to TRBD1. The J segment lost 4 bases and the V segment lost 5 bases, leaving 11 bases of the junction unmatched. There are 17 residues in the CDR3. Germline-derived CDR1 and CDR2 are LNHDA and SQIVND (reference sequence). In DNA form, the CDR3 reads TGTGCCAGTAGTTCACGGGACAGATCTCTCGGGGCCAACGTCCTGACTTTC. Its protein is CASSSRDRSLGANVLTF.

The CDR3 is CASSSLQGHEQFF. The CDR3 bases are TGTGCCAGCAGCTCCCTACAGGGTCACGAGCAGTTCTTC. V is TRBV5-6 and J is TRBJ2-1; D is perhaps TRBD1 (6 bases). Trimming pared 3 bases from V and 10 bases from J, leaving 14 bases between. The CDR3 contains 13 residues. Germline CDR1 and CDR2: SGHDT and YYEEEE.